The clone carrying this T cell receptor (beta chain) has just a few counts. The data are from a study of blood T cell repertoires in COVID-19. CDR3 size: 17 residues. Trimming at V came to 6 bases and at J to 1 base, leaving 12 bases not matched to a gene. Germline assignment: CDR1 MNHEY and CDR2 SVGEGT. Per the original methods: The authors estimated nucleated cell counts from reference gene primer amplification. Sequenced by immunoSEQ multiplex PCR; TCRdb stores in-frame clones only, minus some. D and trimming come from the DNA, and the V and J calls and clone size come from that table. The sample lists roughly 94,000 clones, around 80% occurring once.

Sequenced material: peripheral blood. The chain has TRBV6-2 or TRBV6-3 and TRBJ1-1; 9 bases are a match to TRBD1. This TCR was sampled from a man aged 55 to 70 with acute or convalescent COVID-19. The CDR3 region has the DNA TGTGCCAGCAGCTCAAACAGGGGGCGAATCCGGAACACTGAAGCTTTCTTT. Residues: CASSSNRGRIRNTEAFF.